These 15 T cell receptor beta chains share one sample of origin, sequenced in a study of blood T cell repertoires in COVID-19 (dated by TCRdb to 2018 to 2021). The library was built by means of the immunoSEQ multiplex PCR assay. Drawn from immuneACCESS, this table holds only the in-frame rearrangements with V and J called that TCRdb kept. Clones are partly lost; checked studies trace under half to an unresolved V gene and leave the rest unexplained. The sample data list about 75,000 clones, and roughly 85% of these were observed just once. The top ten clonotypes cover 45% of the sample. Input material: peripheral blood. Receptors were obtained from a human donor in a cohort sampled during active COVID-19.

This clone has a handful of counts. The chain links TRBV11-1 to TRBJ2-4, with 9 bases identical to TRBD2. Germline V gives CDR1 SGHAT, CDR2 FQDESV (reference sequence). There are 14 residues in the CDR3. V dropped 8 bases and J dropped 11; count of bases not matched to a gene: 13. The CDR3 nucleotides read TGTGCCAGCTCGTTTGGGACTAGCCCCGCCGTTCAGTACTTC. Translated, it gives CASSFGTSPAVQYF.

Ten or more counts support this clone. The chain has TRBV7-8 and TRBJ1-2; 7 nucleotides match TRBD1. V trimming: 5 bases; J trimming: 5 bases; junction bases outside the gene matches: 5. Per germline, CDR1 SGHVS and CDR2 FQNEAQ. The CDR3 totals 13 residues. CDR3 in DNA: TGTGCCAGCAGCCAGGACAGGACTTATGGCTACACCTTC. It is translated as CASSQDRTYGYTF. Filled out from reference TRBV7-8 and TRBJ1-2, the complete variable domain reads GAGVSQSPRYKVAKRGQDVALRCDPISGHVSLFWYQQALGQGPEFLTYFQNEAQLDKSGLPSDRFFAERPEGSVSTLKIQRTQQEDSAVYLCASSQDRTYGYTFGSGTRLTVV.

The chain carries TRBV11-1 and TRBJ2-7; perhaps TRBD2 as D (5 bases). This CDR3 has 14 amino acids. V was cut by 3 bases and J by 0 bases, with 9 bases left in between. CDR1 and CDR2 (germline): SGHAT, FQDESV (reference sequence). The CDR3 reads CASSLWGASYEQYF. The CDR3, as DNA: TGTGCCAGCAGCTTGTGGGGAGCCTCCTACGAGCAGTACTTC.

V gene TRBV5-6 combines with J gene TRBJ2-3, with D unclear. CDR1 is SGHDT and CDR2 is YYEEEE in the germline V gene. The CDR3 has 13 amino acids. V lost 2 bases and J 1 base, leaving 5 bases between the germline ends. In DNA, the CDR3 is TGTGCCAGCAGCTTAACAGGCACAGATACGCAGTATTTT. This sequence encodes CASSLTGTDTQYF.

This clone has a handful of counts. The chain has TRBV18 and TRBJ1-6, with TRBD1 matching over 7 bases. There are 15 residues in the CDR3. V gave up 3 bases and J gave up 6 bases; unmatched junction bases: 5. Germline lookup yields CDR1 KGHSH and CDR2 LQKENI. The DNA of the CDR3 is TGTGCCAGCTCACCTGGACAGGCCCTTAATTCACCCCTCCACTTT. It codes for CASSPGQALNSPLHF.

The rearrangement joins TRBV7-9 to TRBJ2-1; D is unclear. Germline CDR1 SEHNR, CDR2 FQNEAQ (reference sequence). Trimming took off 5 bases at V and 4 bases at J, with 12 bases between the two ends. The CDR3 contains 14 residues. The CDR3 coding sequence is TGTGCCAGCAGCCCAGAACGTATTTACAATGAGCAGTTCTTC. This codes for CASSPERIYNEQFF.

This chain uses TRBV7-2 with TRBJ1-1; a weak D match, TRBD1 (6 bases). The CDR3 loop spans 14 amino acids. The ends were cut back, 5 bases at V and 7 bases at J, with 17 bases in the middle. The germline V gene encodes CDR1 SGHTA and CDR2 FQGNSA. The CDR3 bases are TGTGCCAGCAGCAACCCTACAGGGCTTGGTGAAGCTTTCTTT. Translation gives CASSNPTGLGEAFF. The variable domain in full, with the rest retrieved from reference TRBV7-2 and TRBJ1-1, is GAGVSQSPSNKVTEKGKDVELRCDPISGHTALYWYRQSLGQGLEFLIYFQGNSAPDKSGLPSDRFSAERTGGSVSTLTIQRTQQEDSAVYLCASSNPTGLGEAFFGQGTRLTVV.

This chain links TRBV5-6 with TRBJ1-1; 10 nucleotides line up with TRBD1. This CDR3 is built from 15 residues. The J segment lost 6 bases and the V segment lost 4 bases, leaving 9 bases of the junction unmatched. The germline gives CDR1 SGHDT, CDR2 YYEEEE. The CDR3 DNA follows: TGTGCCAGCAGCACCCGGACAGGGGGAATCCCTGAAGCTTTCTTT. Translating gives CASSTRTGGIPEAFF.

This clone has just a few counts. The V and J genes are TRBV7-7 and TRBJ2-1; 9 bases fit TRBD2. CDR1 and CDR2 (germline): SSHAT, FNYEAQ (reference sequence). J gave up 6 bases and V 4 bases, and 13 bases lay outside the gene matches. This CDR3 is 17 amino acids long. CDR3 sequence (DNA): TGTGCCAGCAGCTCCGATAGCGGGGGAGCCAATACCAATGAGCAGTTCTTC. This translates into CASSSDSGGANTNEQFF.

The chain couples TRBV7-2 to TRBJ2-5, with TRBD2 matching over 8 bases. Germline values: CDR1 SGHTA, CDR2 FQGNSA. CDR3 size: 14 residues. The ends lost 8 bases at V and 1 base at J; junction bases unmatched: 6. The CDR3 DNA reads as TGTGCCAGCGGGGGAGCGGGGGTCCAAGAGACCCAGTACTTC. As protein: CASGGAGVQETQYF. The full variable domain, completed using reference TRBV7-2 and TRBJ2-5, is GAGVSQSPSNKVTEKGKDVELRCDPISGHTALYWYRQSLGQGLEFLIYFQGNSAPDKSGLPSDRFSAERTGGSVSTLTIQRTQQEDSAVYLCASGGAGVQETQYFGPGTRLLVL.

The chain recombines TRBV6-6 with TRBJ1-2, with 7 nucleotides matching TRBD1. Germline-derived CDR1 and CDR2 are MNHNY and SVGAGI (reference sequence). There are 14 residues in the CDR3. With 7 bases clipped from V and 1 base from J, the junction kept 6 bases outside the gene matches. CDR3 loop: CASNPGQHNYGYTF. CDR3 in DNA: TGTGCCAGCAACCCGGGACAGCATAACTATGGCTACACCTTC.

V and J are TRBV19 and TRBJ1-2, with D tentatively TRBD1 (5 bases). V lost 6 bases to trimming and J lost 5 bases, with 7 bases between them. The V gene's germline CDR1 is LNHDA and CDR2 SQIVND (reference sequence). This CDR3 is 11 amino acids long. The chain's CDR3 is CASSDRYGYTF. CDR3 bases: TGTGCCAGTAGCGACAGATATGGCTACACCTTC.

This rearrangement joins TRBV27 to TRBJ1-6; D is possibly TRBD1 (6 bases). This CDR3 has 15 residues. Germline values: CDR1 MNHEY, CDR2 SMNVEV (reference sequence). V lost 5 bases to trimming and J lost 4 bases, with 12 bases between them. CDR3 bases: TGTGCCAGCAGTCCTGGGACACATTATAATTCACCCCTCCACTTT. Protein: CASSPGTHYNSPLHF.

The count of this clone is one. V usage is TRBV10-3 and J usage is TRBJ1-4; D possibly corresponds to TRBD1 (6 bases). The CDR3 consists of 12 residues. With 10 bases removed from V and 7 bases from J, the gap between germline ends came to 13 bases. Germline lookup yields CDR1 ENHRY and CDR2 SYGVKD. The CDR3: CATAGGGEKLFF. In DNA, the CDR3 is TGTGCCACCGCTGGGGGCGGTGAAAAACTGTTTTTT.

The chain couples TRBV4-3 to TRBJ1-3; no definite D call. Germline V gene lookup returns CDR1 LGHNA and CDR2 YSLEER. The ends were cut back, 0 bases at V and 0 bases at J, with 9 bases in the middle. The CDR3 consists of 16 residues. CDR3 nucleotide sequence: TGCGCCAGCAGCCAAGATGCAGGCTCCTCTGGAAACACCATATATTTT. Encoded protein: CASSQDAGSSGNTIYF.